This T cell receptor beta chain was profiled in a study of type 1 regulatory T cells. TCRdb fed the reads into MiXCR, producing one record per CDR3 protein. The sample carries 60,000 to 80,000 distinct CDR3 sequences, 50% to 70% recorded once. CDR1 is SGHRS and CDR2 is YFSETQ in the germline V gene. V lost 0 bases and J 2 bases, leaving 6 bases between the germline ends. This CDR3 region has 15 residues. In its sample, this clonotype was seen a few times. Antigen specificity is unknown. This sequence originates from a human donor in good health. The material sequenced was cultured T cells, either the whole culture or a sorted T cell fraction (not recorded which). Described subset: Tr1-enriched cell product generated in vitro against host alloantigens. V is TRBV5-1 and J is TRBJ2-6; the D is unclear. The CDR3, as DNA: TGCGCCAGCAGCTTGGCGGCTACTGGGGCCAACGTCCTGACTTTC. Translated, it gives CASSLAATGANVLTF.